Ten or more counts support the clone carrying this T cell receptor (beta chain). The antigen remains unidentified. V gave up 0 bases and J gave up 4 bases, with 10 bases separating them. CDR3 length: 14 residues. The V gene's germline CDR1 is DFQATT and CDR2 SNEGSKA (reference sequence). TCRdb reanalysed the multiplex PCR reads using MiXCR and keeps one entry per CDR3 protein. The sample includes approximately 100,000 distinct CDR3 sequences, about 20% of them seen just once. This sample was taken from a study of breast tumors, draining lymph nodes, adjacent tissues. The study's findings and limits: Luminal-like breast cancer showed significantly greater tumor-nontumor repertoire similarity than basal-like breast cancer did. Tumors had less TCR diversity than lymph nodes, more than nontumor tissue. Tumor T cell lymph node origin was a supported hypothesis, not proven.

Breast cancer patients provided tissue from their axillary draining lymph nodes. The gene calls are TRBV20-1 and TRBJ1-3, with D tentatively TRBD1 (6 bases). The sample comprised axillary lymph node tissue. The clonotype comes from a female donor with breast cancer. Some clones in this sample may be carry-over from other donors' samples. DNA for the CDR3: TGCAGTGCTAGAGATGCGGGGGGCGGAAACACCATATATTTT. Amino acid sequence: CSARDAGGGNTIYF.